Here is one T cell receptor beta chain with its context. What it binds is unknown. The data derive from a study of human T cells and chemical hapten exposure. Notes on the study in general: Compared with pre-sensitization or healthy control sets, expanded TCRs clustered more.

Time point given: patch test 1, 2 weeks after DPC sensitization. Specified treatment: therapeutic diphenylcyclopropenone sensitization with weekly scalp DPC. Unfractionated whole blood yielded total RNA. Single cDNA molecules in the library carried unique molecular identifiers attached during preparation. Original analysis: Samples held a median of 95,638 TCRs, range about 23,224–700,000. In TCRdb, the RACE reads were re-called with MiXCR into one record per CDR3 protein. TCRdb's processing, not the authors' own work, is the source of the V and J calls. The table includes tens of thousands of distinct CDR3 sequences, approximately 10% detected once. CDR3 length: 18 residues. Trimming removed 6 bases from V and 0 bases from J, with 22 bases in between.

The TCR comes from a woman aged 40 to 50 with alopecia areata. Some clones in this sample may be carry-over from other donors' samples. Material: whole blood, obtained in connection with sensitization to the hapten diphenylcyclopropenone (DPC). This chain connects TRBV12-3 or TRBV12-4 to TRBJ2-3, with D possibly TRBD2 on 5 matching bases. The CDR3: CASSPLAGKQHSTDTQYF. DNA of the CDR3: TGTGCCAGCAGCCCCCTGGCGGGTAAACAACATAGCACAGATACGCAGTATTTT.